Here is one T cell receptor beta chain with its context. The antigen remains undetermined. Germline values: CDR1 SGHRS, CDR2 YFSETQ. CDR3 length: 12 residues. V gave up 3 bases and J gave up 6 bases, with 9 bases separating them. Construction of TCR beta libraries was performed using quantitative 5'-RACE with molecular barcodes. Using its own MiXCR run on the 5' RACE reads, TCRdb lists one record per CDR3 protein. Among under 450,000 distinct CDR3 sequences listed, approximately 17% were seen once. This specimen belongs to a study of CD8 T cells in ankylosing spondylitis. Regarding the study as a whole: A TCR beta motif of about eight highly homologous variants seemed to mark ankylosing spondylitis blood. As reported, disease-linked clones showed significant enrichment in matched ankylosing spondylitis synovial fluid. Those disease-linked clones were CD8+; they were also relatively rare in peripheral blood. A subset of motif variants has previously been described in the synovial fluid and blood of reactive arthritis.

The chain joins TRBV5-1 to TRBJ2-5; no clear D gene. The source is a male donor with ankylosing spondylitis. The material sequenced was blood, either unsorted or a sorted T cell fraction (not recorded which). Here the CDR3 DNA reads TGCGCCAGCAGCTCCGACCTTAAGACCCAGTACTTC. Translating gives CASSSDLKTQYF.